A single sample gave rise to the 7 T cell receptor beta chains below, sequenced in a study of tissue T cells after allogeneic stem cell transplantation. Documented time point: mouse harvest day 14 after allogeneic transplant. The graft held 10^6 splenic CD5+ T cells and 10^7 T-cell-depleted bone marrow cells. Only in-frame clones appear in the TCRdb table, and some are missing; sequencing was by immunoSEQ multiplex PCR. The table shows around 6,000 clones, with around 48% occurring only once. The sequenced sample consisted of gut tissue. These receptors were taken from a female BALB/c mouse given C57BL/6 T cells with graft-versus-host disease after an allogeneic hematopoietic cell transplant.

This clone has more than one count but fewer than ten. Gene names are mouse gene names. The CDR3 end falls 1 residue outside the read, so it is completed with the germline J gene. This chain joins TRBV12-1 and TRBJ2-4; D is unresolved. Germline CDR1 SGHSN, CDR2 HYEKVE. The CDR3 runs to 15 residues. Trimming took 0 bases from V and 1 from J, leaving 10 bases between them. The CDR3 is CASSLGPGGQNTLYF. The CDR3 bases that were read are TGTGCCAGCTCTCTCGGACCGGGCGGTCAAAACACCTTGTAC.

In this sample, this clone turned up a few times. Gene names are mouse gene names. The read finishes 1 residue shy of the CDR3 end, and the germline J gene is used to complete it. J is TRBJ2-3 and V is TRBV12-1; TRBD2 might be the D (5 bases). Germline assignment: CDR1 SGHSN and CDR2 HYEKVE. This CDR3 spans 14 amino acids. V dropped 0 bases and J dropped 0 bases, with 6 bases sitting between them. CDR3 bases read: TGTGCCAGCTCTCTCATGGGGAGTGCAGAAACGCTGTAT. This gives the protein CASSLMGSAETLY. In full, the CDR3 is CASSLMGSAETLYF.

This clone is medium-sized (0.01 to 0.1%) by share. The genes are named according to mouse. Read data end 1 residue before the CDR3 end; the end is taken from the germline J gene. The J gene is TRBJ2-7, the V gene TRBV26; D is unclear. The CDR3 extends over 10 amino acids. Germline V gives CDR1 KGHPV, CDR2 FQNQEV (reference sequence). Trimming removed 6 bases from V and 2 bases from J, with 2 bases in between. The CDR3 bases that were read are TGTGCCAGCAGCCCCTATGAACAGTAC. Translated: CASSPYEQY. The complete CDR3 protein is CASSPYEQYF.

About this clone: All gene names here are mouse names. The CDR3 end lies 1 residue beyond the end of the read and is filled in from the germline J gene. The chain carries TRBV4 and TRBJ2-4; tentatively, D is TRBD2 (5 bases). This CDR3 is 13 amino acids long. The V and J ends lost 5 bases and 3 bases respectively, with 9 bases between them. Germline loops: CDR1 LGHDT, CDR2 YNNKQL (reference sequence). The CDR3 sequence: CASSLNWQNTLYF. The DNA read from the CDR3 is TGTGCCAGCAGCCTCAACTGGCAAAACACCTTGTAC.

As regards this clone: Any gene name here is a mouse gene name. The CDR3 is cut off 1 residue early in the read; its end comes from the germline J gene. The chain carries TRBV26 and TRBJ2-4; a possible D gene is TRBD1 (7 bases). V was shortened by 4 bases and J by 6 bases, with 11 bases between the two germline ends. Germline CDR1 and CDR2: KGHPV and FQNQEV (reference sequence). The CDR3 has 13 amino acids. Incomplete CDR3 DNA: TGTGCCAGCAGTCGAGGGGGCCGGAACACCTTGTAC. Translating gives CASSRGGRNTLY. The whole CDR3 protein is CASSRGGRNTLYF.

In its sample, this clone was seen a few times. All gene names here are mouse names. The missing CDR3 end, 1 residue past where the read stops, is filled in from the germline J gene. The rearrangement links TRBV26 to TRBJ1-3; D not certain. The germline V gene has CDR1 KGHPV and CDR2 FQNQEV (reference sequence). The length of the CDR3 is 14 residues. V lost 2 bases to trimming and J lost 0 bases, with 5 bases between them. The DNA read from the CDR3 is TGTGCCAGCAGTCTGCACAGTTCTGGAAATACGCTCTAT. Encoded protein: CASSLHSSGNTLY. The full CDR3 protein is CASSLHSSGNTLYF.

Note on this clone: Any gene name here is a mouse gene name. Read data end 1 residue before the CDR3 end; the end is taken from the germline J gene. This rearrangement joins TRBV12-1 to TRBJ1-6; D is undetermined. TRBJ1-6 is an ORF, with its function uncertain. The length of the CDR3 is 12 residues. Germline loops: CDR1 SGHSN, CDR2 HYEKVE. V was pared by 2 bases and J by 7 bases, with 5 bases between. The chain's CDR3 is CASSPANSPLYF. The CDR3 bases that were read are TGTGCCAGCTCTCCGGCAAATTCGCCCCTCTAC.